These 10 T cell receptor beta chains were all obtained from the same sample, sequenced in a study of T cells in Graves' hyperthyroidism and ophthalmopathy. Amplified TCR beta CDR3 regions came from RNA transcripts. When the TCR CDR3 underwent first-round RT-PCR, the HTBI primer set was used. TCRdb recomputed calls from the multiplex PCR reads with MiXCR, one row per CDR3 protein. The table has 400,000 to 550,000 distinct CDR3 sequences, over 13% seen once. Sequenced sample: blood. These receptors were taken from a woman aged 18-30 years with Graves' hyperthyroidism.

This clonotype was seen at least ten times. V gene TRBV20-1 combines with J gene TRBJ2-3, with D possibly being TRBD2 (5 bases). V was clipped by 4 bases and J by 6 bases, with 11 bases between them. CDR3 length: 12 amino acids. The germline CDR1 and CDR2 sequences are DFQATT and SNEGSKA (reference sequence). Here the CDR3 reads CSATGITDTQYF. CDR3 bases: TGCAGTGCTACCGGGATAACGGATACGCAGTATTTT.

This clonotype was recorded many times. V usage is TRBV6-6 and J usage is TRBJ2-7; 9 positions agree with TRBD2. CDR1 and CDR2 from the germline V gene are MNHNY and SVGAGI (reference sequence). Trimming removed 0 bases from V and 6 bases from J; junction bases left unmatched: 9. The CDR3 has 16 residues. The CDR3 DNA follows: TGTGCCAGCAGTTACTCGCGGGAGGGCCGGTTGGGCGAGCAGTACTTC. Protein: CASSYSREGRLGEQYF.

This clonotype was seen ten or more times. V and J are TRBV20-1 and TRBJ1-1, with D possibly matching TRBD1 (5 bases). Germline CDR1 and CDR2: DFQATT and SNEGSKA (reference sequence). V was clipped by 6 bases and J by 2 bases, with 16 bases between them. This CDR3 comprises 14 residues. The CDR3 DNA sequence: TGCAGTGCGACCGGGACCGGAACTAACACTGAAGCTTTCTTT. This encodes CSATGTGTNTEAFF.

This clonotype was recorded at least ten times. The genes are TRBV18 and TRBJ2-1; D not certain. The CDR3 spans 12 residues. V was cut by 3 bases and J by 5 bases, with 5 bases left in between. Germline values: CDR1 KGHSH, CDR2 LQKENI. The CDR3 nucleotides read TGTGCCAGCTCACCGGGAAACAATGAGCAGTTCTTC. Its translation is CASSPGNNEQFF.

There are many counts of this clonotype. The V call is TRBV28, the J call TRBJ2-1; the match to TRBD2 covers 8 bases. The germline V gene has CDR1 MDHEN and CDR2 SYDVKM. The CDR3 spans 16 residues. The V and J ends lost 5 bases and 4 bases, in that order; junction bases with no gene match: 10. The CDR3 sequence: CASSPSYGRGYNEQFF. The CDR3 nucleotides are TGTGCCAGCAGTCCGAGTTACGGGAGGGGGTACAATGAGCAGTTCTTC.

This clonotype was seen a handful of times. The rearrangement joins TRBV20-1 to TRBJ1-2; D is unclear. Germline V gene sequence: CDR1 DFQATT, CDR2 SNEGSKA (reference sequence). The CDR3 loop spans 14 amino acids. Trimming removed 0 bases from V and 2 bases from J, with 10 bases in between. CDR3 nucleotides: TGCAGTGCTAGAGATCACATGTTCAACTATGGCTACACCTTC. Amino acid sequence: CSARDHMFNYGYTF.

The table lists this clonotype with many counts. This chain connects TRBV6-1 to TRBJ1-5; TRBD1 aligns across 7 bases. The CDR3 extends over 17 amino acids. Germline V gene data show CDR1 as MNHNS and CDR2 as SASEGT. J gave up 0 bases and V 8 bases, and 13 bases lay outside the gene matches. CDR3 nucleotides: TGTGCCAGCCATGGAGGGGGCGAGTGGTATAGCAATCAGCCCCAGCATTTT. It encodes CASHGGGEWYSNQPQHF.

This clonotype was observed many times. The chain has TRBV5-5 and TRBJ1-1; D is ambiguous. V was pared by 3 bases and J by 0 bases, with 15 bases between. The CDR3 loop spans 16 amino acids. The germline V gene has CDR1 SGHKS and CDR2 YYEKEE (reference sequence). The CDR3 bases are TGTGCCAGCAGCTCGAGCTACGGATCGGTGAACACTGAAGCTTTCTTT. Translation: CASSSSYGSVNTEAFF.

The rearrangement uses TRBV18 and TRBJ1-1, with 9 bases that match TRBD1. The CDR3 spans 17 residues. Looked up from germline, CDR1 is KGHSH and CDR2 is LQKENI. V lost 0 bases to trimming and J lost 2 bases; unmatched junction nucleotides: 7. CDR3 sequence (DNA): TGTGCCAGCTCACCACCTTTTCAGACAGGGGGAAACACTGAAGCTTTCTTT. Translated, it gives CASSPPFQTGGNTEAFF.

This chain joins TRBV11-2 and TRBJ2-3; 9 positions agree with TRBD1. Germline V gives CDR1 SGHAT, CDR2 FQNNGV. CDR3 length: 15 residues. V was clipped by 5 bases and J by 3 bases; unmatched bases: 6. The CDR3 DNA reads TGTGCCAGCAGCGGGACCGGGACAGGGACAGATACGCAGTATTTT. Amino acid sequence: CASSGTGTGTDTQYF.